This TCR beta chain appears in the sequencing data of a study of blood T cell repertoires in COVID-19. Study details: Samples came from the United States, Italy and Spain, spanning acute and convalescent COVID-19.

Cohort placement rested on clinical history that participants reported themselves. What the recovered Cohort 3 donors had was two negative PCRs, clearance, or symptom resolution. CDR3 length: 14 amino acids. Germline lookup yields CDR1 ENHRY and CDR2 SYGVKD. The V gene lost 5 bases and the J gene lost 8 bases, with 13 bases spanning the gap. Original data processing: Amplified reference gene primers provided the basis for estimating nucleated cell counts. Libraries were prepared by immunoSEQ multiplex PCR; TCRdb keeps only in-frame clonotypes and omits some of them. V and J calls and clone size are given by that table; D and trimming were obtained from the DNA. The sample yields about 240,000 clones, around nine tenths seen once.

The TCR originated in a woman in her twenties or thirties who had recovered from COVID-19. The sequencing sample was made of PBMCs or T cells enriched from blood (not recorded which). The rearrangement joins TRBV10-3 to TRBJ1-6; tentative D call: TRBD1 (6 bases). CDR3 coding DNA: TGTGCCATCAGTCCCACAGGGATGCATTCACCCCTCCACTTT. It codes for CAISPTGMHSPLHF.